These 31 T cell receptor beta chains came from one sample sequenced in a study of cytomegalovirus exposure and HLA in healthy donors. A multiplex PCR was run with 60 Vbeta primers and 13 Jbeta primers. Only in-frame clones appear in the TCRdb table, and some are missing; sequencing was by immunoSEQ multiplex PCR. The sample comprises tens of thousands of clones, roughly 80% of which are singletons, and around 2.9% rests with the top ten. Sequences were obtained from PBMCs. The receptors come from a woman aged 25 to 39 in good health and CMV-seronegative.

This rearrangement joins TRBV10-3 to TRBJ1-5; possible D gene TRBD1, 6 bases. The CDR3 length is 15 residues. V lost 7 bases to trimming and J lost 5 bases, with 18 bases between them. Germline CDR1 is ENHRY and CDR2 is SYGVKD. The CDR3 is CAIKGDLPSDQPQHF. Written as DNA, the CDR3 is TGTGCCATCAAGGGGGACCTTCCTTCGGATCAGCCCCAGCATTTT.

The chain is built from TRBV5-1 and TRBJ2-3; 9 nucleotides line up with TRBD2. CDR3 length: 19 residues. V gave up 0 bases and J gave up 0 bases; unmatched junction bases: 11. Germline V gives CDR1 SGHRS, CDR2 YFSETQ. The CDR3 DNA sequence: TGCGCCAGCAGCTTGGCAACGAGCGGGGGGCACATAAGCACAGATACGCAGTATTTT. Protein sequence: CASSLATSGGHISTDTQYF.

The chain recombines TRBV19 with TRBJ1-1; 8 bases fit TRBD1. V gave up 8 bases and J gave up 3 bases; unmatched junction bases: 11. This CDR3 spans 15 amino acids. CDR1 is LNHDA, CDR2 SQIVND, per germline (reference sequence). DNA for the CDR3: TGTGCCAGTTTCCCGGGGACAGGAGGACACACTGAAGCTTTCTTT. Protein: CASFPGTGGHTEAFF.

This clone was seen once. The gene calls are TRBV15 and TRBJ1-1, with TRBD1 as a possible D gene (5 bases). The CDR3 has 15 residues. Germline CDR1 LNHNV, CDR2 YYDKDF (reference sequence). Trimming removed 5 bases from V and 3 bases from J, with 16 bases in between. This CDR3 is CATSSPGRKDTEAFF. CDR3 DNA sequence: TGTGCCACCAGCTCTCCAGGGAGGAAGGACACTGAAGCTTTCTTT.

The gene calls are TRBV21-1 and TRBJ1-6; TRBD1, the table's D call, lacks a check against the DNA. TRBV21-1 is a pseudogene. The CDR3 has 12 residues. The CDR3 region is CAGNNRDSPLHF. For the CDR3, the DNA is TGTGCCGGAAATAACAGGGATTCACCCCTCCACTTT.

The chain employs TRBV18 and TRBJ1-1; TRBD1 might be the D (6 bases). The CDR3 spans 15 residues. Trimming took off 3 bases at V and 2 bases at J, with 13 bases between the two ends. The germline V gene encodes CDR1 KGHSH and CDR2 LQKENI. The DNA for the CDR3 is TGTGCCAGCTCACCCCGGTCAGGGGAAAACACTGAAGCTTTCTTT. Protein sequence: CASSPRSGENTEAFF.

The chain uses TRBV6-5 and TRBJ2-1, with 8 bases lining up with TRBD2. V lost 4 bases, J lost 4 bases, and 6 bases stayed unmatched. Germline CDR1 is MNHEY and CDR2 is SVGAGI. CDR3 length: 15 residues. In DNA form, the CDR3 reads TGTGCCAGCAGTTCCAAGCGGGGGACTTACAATGAGCAGTTCTTC. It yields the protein CASSSKRGTYNEQFF.

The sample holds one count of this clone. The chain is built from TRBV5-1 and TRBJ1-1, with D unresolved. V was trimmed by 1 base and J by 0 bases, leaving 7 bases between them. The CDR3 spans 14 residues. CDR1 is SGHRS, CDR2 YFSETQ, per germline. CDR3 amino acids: CASSLTAVNTEAFF. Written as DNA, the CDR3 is TGCGCCAGCAGCTTGACGGCGGTGAACACTGAAGCTTTCTTT. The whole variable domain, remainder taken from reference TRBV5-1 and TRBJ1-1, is KAGVTQTPRYLIKTRGQQVTLSCSPISGHRSVSWYQQTPGQGLQFLFEYFSETQRNKGNFPGRFSGRQFSNSRSEMNVSTLELGDSALYLCASSLTAVNTEAFFGQGTRLTVV.

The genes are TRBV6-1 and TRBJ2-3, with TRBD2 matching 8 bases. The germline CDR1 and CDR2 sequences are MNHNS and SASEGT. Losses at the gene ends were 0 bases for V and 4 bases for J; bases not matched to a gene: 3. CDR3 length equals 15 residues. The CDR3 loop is CASSEARGGADTQYF. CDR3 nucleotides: TGTGCCAGCAGTGAAGCCCGGGGGGGGGCAGATACGCAGTATTTT.

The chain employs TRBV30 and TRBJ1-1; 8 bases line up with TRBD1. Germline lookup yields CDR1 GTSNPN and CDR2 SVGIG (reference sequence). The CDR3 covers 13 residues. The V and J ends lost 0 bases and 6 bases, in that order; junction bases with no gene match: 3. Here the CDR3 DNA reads TGTGCCTGGAGTGTCGACAGGGGAGCTGAAGCTTTCTTT. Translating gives CAWSVDRGAEAFF.

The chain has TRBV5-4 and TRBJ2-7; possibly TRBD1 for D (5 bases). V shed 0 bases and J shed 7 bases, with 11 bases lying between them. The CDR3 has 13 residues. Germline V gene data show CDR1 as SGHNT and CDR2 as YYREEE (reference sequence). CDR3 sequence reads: CASSLDAHREQYF. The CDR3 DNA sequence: TGTGCCAGCAGCTTGGATGCTCACAGGGAGCAGTACTTC.

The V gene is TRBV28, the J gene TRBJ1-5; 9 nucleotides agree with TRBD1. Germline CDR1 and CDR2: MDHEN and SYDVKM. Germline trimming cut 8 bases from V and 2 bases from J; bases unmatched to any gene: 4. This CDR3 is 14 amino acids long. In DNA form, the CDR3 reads TGTGCCAGCCACAGGGGGCCGGGCAATCAGCCCCAGCATTTT. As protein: CASHRGPGNQPQHF.

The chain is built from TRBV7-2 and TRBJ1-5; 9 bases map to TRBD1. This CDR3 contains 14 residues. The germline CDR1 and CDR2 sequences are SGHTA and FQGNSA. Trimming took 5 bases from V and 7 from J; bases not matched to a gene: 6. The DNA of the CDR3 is TGTGCCAGCAGCCCGGGGACAGGGAGGCAGCCCCAGCATTTT. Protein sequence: CASSPGTGRQPQHF.

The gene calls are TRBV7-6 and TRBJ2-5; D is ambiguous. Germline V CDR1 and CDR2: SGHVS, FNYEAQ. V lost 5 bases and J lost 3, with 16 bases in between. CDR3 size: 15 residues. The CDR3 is CASSLDRGEKETQYF. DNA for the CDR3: TGTGCCAGCAGCCTCGACCGAGGAGAAAAAGAGACCCAGTACTTC.

CDR3 nucleotides: TGCGCCAGCAGCCCGCTACAGGGCATGAATGAAAAACTGTTTTTT. It codes for CASSPLQGMNEKLFF. This chain connects TRBV5-1 to TRBJ1-4; D perhaps matches TRBD1 (6 bases). Germline V gene sequence: CDR1 SGHRS, CDR2 YFSETQ. The CDR3 covers 15 residues. V lost 4 bases to trimming and J lost 5 bases, with 15 bases between them.

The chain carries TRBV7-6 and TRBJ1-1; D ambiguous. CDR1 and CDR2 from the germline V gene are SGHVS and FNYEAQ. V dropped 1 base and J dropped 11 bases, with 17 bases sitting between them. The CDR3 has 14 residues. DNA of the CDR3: TGTGCCAGCAGCTTAGATAGTTCGGGTAGAGTGGCTTTCTTT. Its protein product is CASSLDSSGRVAFF.

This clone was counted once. The CDR3 DNA reads TGCGCCAGCAGCGGGACAGGGGGAGTCGGAGAGCAGTTCTTC. It codes for CASSGTGGVGEQFF. V is TRBV5-1 and J is TRBJ2-1; 11 nucleotides match TRBD1. The V gene's germline CDR1 is SGHRS and CDR2 YFSETQ. The CDR3 spans 14 residues. J gave up 10 bases and V 4 bases, and 7 bases lay outside the gene matches.

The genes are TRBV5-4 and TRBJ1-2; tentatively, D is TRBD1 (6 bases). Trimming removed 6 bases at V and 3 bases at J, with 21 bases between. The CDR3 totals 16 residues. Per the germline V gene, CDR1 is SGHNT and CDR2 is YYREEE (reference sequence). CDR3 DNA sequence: TGTGCCAGCACCCGCTTGGGTATTCAGGGGCACTATGGCTACACCTTC. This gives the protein CASTRLGIQGHYGYTF.

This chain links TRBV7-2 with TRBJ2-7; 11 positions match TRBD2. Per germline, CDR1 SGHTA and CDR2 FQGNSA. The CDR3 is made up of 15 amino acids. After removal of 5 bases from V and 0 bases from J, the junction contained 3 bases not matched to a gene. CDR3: CASSTLAGASYEQYF. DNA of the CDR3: TGTGCCAGCAGCACACTAGCGGGGGCCTCCTACGAGCAGTACTTC.

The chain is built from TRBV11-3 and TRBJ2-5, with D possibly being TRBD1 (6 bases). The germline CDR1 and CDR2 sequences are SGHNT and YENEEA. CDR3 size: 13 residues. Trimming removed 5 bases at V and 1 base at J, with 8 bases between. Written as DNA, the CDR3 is TGTGCCAGCAGCGGACAGATCCAAGAGACCCAGTACTTC. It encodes CASSGQIQETQYF.

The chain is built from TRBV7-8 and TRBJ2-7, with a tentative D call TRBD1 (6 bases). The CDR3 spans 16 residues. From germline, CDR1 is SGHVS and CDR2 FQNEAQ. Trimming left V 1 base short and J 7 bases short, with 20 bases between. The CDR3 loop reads CASSLVSAGEGGEQYF. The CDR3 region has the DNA TGTGCCAGCAGCTTAGTCTCGGCAGGGGAAGGTGGAGAGCAGTACTTC.

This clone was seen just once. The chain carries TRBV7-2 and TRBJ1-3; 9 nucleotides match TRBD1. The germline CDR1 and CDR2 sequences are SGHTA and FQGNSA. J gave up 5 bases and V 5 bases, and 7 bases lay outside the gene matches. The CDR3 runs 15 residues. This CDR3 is CASSVGTGIRNTIYF. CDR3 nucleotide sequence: TGTGCCAGCAGCGTAGGGACAGGGATCAGAAACACCATATATTTT.

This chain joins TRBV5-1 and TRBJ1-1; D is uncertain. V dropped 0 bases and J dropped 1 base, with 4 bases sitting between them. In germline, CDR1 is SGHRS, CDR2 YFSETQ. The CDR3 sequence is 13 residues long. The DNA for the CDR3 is TGCGCCAGCAGCTTGGAAGCGAACACTGAAGCTTTCTTT. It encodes CASSLEANTEAFF.

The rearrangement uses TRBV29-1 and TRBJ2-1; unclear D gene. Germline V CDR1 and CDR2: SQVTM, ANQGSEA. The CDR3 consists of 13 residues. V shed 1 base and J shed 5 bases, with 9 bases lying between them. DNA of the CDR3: TGCAGCGTTGAAGTACTTAACCACAATGAGCAGTTCTTC. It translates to CSVEVLNHNEQFF.

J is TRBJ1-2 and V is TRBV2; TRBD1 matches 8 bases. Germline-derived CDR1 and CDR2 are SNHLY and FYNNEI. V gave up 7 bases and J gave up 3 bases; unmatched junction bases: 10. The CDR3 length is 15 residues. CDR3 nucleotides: TGTGCCAGCAATCTCCAGGGGGCCGGCTACTATGGCTACACCTTC. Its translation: CASNLQGAGYYGYTF.

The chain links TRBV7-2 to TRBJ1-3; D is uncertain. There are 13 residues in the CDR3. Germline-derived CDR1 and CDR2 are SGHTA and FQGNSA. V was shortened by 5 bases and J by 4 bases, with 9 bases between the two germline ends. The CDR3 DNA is TGTGCCAGCAGCCAAAATCAGGGAAACACCATATATTTT. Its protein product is CASSQNQGNTIYF.

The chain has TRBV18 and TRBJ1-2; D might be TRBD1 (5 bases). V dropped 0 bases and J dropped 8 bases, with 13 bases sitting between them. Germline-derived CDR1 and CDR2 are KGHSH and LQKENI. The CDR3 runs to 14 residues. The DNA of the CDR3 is TGTGCCAGCTCACCACCCCCAGGGAACTCCGGCTACACCTTC. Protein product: CASSPPPGNSGYTF.

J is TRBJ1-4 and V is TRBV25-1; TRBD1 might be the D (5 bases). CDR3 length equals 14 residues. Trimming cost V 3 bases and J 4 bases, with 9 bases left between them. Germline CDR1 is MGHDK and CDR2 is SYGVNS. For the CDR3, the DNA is TGTGCCAGCAGTGACAGGGCTCATAATGAAAAACTGTTTTTT. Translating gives CASSDRAHNEKLFF.

The CDR3 reads CASSASTRVTTEAFF. The DNA for the CDR3 is TGTGCCAGCAGTGCAAGTACCAGGGTCACCACTGAAGCTTTCTTT. The chain carries TRBV6-1 and TRBJ1-1; a possible D gene is TRBD1 (5 bases). The V gene's germline CDR1 is MNHNS and CDR2 SASEGT. The V end was cut by 4 bases, the J end by 4 bases, with 16 bases between. The length of the CDR3 is 15 residues.

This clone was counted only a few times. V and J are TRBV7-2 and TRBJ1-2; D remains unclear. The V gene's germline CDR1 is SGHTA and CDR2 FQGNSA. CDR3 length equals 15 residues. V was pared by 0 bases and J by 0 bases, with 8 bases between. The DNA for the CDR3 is TGTGCCAGCAGCTTAGCGAGGGAAGCTAACTATGGCTACACCTTC. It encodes CASSLAREANYGYTF. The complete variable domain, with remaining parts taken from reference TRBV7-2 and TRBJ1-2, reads GAGVSQSPSNKVTEKGKDVELRCDPISGHTALYWYRQSLGQGLEFLIYFQGNSAPDKSGLPSDRFSAERTGGSVSTLTIQRTQQEDSAVYLCASSLAREANYGYTFGSGTRLTVV.

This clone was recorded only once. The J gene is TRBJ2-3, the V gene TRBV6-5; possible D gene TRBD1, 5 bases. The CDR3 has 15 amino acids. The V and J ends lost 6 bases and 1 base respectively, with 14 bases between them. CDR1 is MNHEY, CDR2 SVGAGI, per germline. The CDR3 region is CASSQKGFRTDTQYF. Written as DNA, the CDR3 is TGTGCCAGCAGCCAAAAGGGGTTCCGCACAGATACGCAGTATTTT.